The TCR beta chain described here comes from a study of blood T cell repertoires in COVID-19. Data came from immunoSEQ multiplex PCR; TCRdb stores just in-frame clones and leaves some out. The sample records approximately 77,000 clones, 85% being singletons. Germline CDR1 is LNHNV and CDR2 is YYDKDF (reference sequence). The CDR3 contains 15 residues. V was trimmed by 3 bases and J by 7 bases, leaving 16 bases between them. V and J are TRBV15 and TRBJ2-1; D might be TRBD1 (6 bases). This clonotype originated in a man aged 50 or older with COVID-19, enrolled during active disease. Sample: peripheral blood. CDR3 sequence: CATSRATGMRNEQFF. CDR3 DNA: TGTGCCACCAGCAGGGCTACAGGGATGAGGAATGAGCAGTTCTTC.